The clone carrying this TCR beta chain was counted only a few times. This sample was taken from a study of T-cell memory formation after mild COVID-19. The wider study: Clustering of TCRs was largely donor specific.

TCRdb called the 5' RACE reads again in MiXCR, with one record for every CDR3 protein. The sample contains 470,000 or so distinct CDR3 sequences, 18% of which appear only once. The CDR3 has 15 residues. V gave up 6 bases and J gave up 4 bases; unmatched junction bases: 7. Per germline, CDR1 SGHTA and CDR2 FQGTGA. Sample: PBMCs or a T cell subset sorted from them (not recorded which). This chain uses TRBV7-3 with TRBJ2-3; 10 bases fit TRBD2. The TCR was taken from an adult woman who had mild COVID-19 (a few samples of this study predate the infection). Cell type and time point are not known. CDR3 region: CASRALAGDADTQYF. As DNA, the CDR3 is TGTGCCAGCAGGGCGCTAGCGGGGGATGCAGATACGCAGTATTTT.